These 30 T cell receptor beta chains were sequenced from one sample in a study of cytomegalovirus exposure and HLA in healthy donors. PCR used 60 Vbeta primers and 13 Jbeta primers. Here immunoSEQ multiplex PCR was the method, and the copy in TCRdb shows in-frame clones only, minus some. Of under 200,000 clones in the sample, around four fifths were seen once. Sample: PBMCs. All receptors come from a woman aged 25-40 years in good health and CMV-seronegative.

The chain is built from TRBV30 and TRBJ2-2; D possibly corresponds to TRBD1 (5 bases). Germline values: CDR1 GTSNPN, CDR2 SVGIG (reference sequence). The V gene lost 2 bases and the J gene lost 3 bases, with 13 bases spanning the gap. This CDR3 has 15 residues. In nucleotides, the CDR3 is TGTGCCTGGAGTTGGGGCAGGATGGACACCGGGGAGCTGTTTTTT. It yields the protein CAWSWGRMDTGELFF.

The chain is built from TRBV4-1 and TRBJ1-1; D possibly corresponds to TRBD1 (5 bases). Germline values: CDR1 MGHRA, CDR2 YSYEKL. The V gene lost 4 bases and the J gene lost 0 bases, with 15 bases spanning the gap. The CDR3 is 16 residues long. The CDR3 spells CASSPPGGVMNTEAFF. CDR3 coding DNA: TGCGCCAGCAGCCCACCCGGAGGGGTAATGAACACTGAAGCTTTCTTT.

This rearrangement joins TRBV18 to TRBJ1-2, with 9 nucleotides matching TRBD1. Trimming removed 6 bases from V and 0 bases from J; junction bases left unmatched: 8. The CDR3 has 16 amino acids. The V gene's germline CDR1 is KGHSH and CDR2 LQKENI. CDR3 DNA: TGTGCCAGCTCTATCGAGGACAGGGGACCTAACTATGGCTACACCTTC. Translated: CASSIEDRGPNYGYTF.

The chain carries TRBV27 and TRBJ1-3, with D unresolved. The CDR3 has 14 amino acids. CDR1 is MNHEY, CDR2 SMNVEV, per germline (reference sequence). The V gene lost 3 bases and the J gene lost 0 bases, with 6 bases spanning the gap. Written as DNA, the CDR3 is TGTGCCAGCAGTTTCAGTTTCTCTGGAAACACCATATATTTT. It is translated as CASSFSFSGNTIYF.

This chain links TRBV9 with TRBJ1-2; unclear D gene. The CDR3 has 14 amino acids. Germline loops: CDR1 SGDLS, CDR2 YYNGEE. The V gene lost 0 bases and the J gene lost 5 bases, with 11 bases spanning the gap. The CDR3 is CASSVDPPFYGYTF. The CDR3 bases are TGTGCCAGCAGCGTAGATCCCCCATTTTATGGCTACACCTTC.

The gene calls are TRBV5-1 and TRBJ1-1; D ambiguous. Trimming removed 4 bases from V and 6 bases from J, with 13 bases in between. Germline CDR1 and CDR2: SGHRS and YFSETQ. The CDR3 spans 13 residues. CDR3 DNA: TGCGCCAGCAGCGTCGGTGAACGGGCTGAAGCTTTCTTT. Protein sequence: CASSVGERAEAFF.

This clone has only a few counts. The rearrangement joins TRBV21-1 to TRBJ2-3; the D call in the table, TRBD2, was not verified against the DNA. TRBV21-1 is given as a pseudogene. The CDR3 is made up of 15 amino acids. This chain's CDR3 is CASSVTGTSTDTQYF. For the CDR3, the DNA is TGTGCCAGCAGCGTCACGGGAACTAGCACAGATACGCAGTATTTT.

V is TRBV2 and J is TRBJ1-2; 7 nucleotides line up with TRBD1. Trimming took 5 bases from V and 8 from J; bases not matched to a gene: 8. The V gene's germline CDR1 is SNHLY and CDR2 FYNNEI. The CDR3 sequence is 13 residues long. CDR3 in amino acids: CASSRVQGGGYTF. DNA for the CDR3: TGTGCCAGCAGTCGAGTCCAAGGGGGCGGCTACACCTTC.

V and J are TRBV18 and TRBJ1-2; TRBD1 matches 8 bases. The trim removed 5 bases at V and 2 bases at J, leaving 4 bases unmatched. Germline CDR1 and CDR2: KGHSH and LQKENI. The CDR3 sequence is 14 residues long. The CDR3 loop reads CASSKGQDNYGYTF. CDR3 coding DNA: TGTGCCAGCTCAAAGGGACAGGACAACTATGGCTACACCTTC.

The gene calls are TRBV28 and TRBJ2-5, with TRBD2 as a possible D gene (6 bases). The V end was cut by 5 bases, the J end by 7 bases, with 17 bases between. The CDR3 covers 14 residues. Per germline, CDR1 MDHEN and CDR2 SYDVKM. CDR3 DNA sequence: TGTGCCAGCAGTCGACTAGGTGTGGGCGCGACCCAGTACTTC. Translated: CASSRLGVGATQYF. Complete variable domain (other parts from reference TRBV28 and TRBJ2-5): DVKVTQSSRYLVKRTGEKVFLECVQDMDHENMFWYRQDPGLGLRLIYFSYDVKMKEKGDIPEGYSVSREKKERFSLILESASTNQTSMYLCASSRLGVGATQYFGPGTRLLVL.

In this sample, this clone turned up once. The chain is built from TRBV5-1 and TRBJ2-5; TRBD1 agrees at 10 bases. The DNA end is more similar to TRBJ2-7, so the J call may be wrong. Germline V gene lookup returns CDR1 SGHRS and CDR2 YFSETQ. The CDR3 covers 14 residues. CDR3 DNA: TGCGCCAGCAGCTCGACAGGGACAGGGGACGAGCAGTACTTC. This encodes CASSSTGTGDEQYF.

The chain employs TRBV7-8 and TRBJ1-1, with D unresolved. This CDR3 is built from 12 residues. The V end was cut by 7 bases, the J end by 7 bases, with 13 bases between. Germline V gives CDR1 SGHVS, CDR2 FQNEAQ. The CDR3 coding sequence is TGTGCCAGCACCACTGGGCACGGTGAAGCTTTCTTT. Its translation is CASTTGHGEAFF.

CDR3 coding DNA: TGTGCCAGCAGCTTAGTACAAAACTCTGGAAACACCATATATTTT. This encodes CASSLVQNSGNTIYF. V usage is TRBV7-6 and J usage is TRBJ1-3; the D is unclear. The CDR3 consists of 15 residues. The V gene's germline CDR1 is SGHVS and CDR2 FNYEAQ. The ends were cut back, 1 base at V and 0 bases at J, with 7 bases in the middle.

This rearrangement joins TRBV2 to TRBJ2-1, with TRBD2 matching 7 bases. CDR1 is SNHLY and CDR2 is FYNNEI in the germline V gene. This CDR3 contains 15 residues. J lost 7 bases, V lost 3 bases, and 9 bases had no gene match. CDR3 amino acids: CASSDGGWRGNEQFF. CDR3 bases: TGTGCCAGCAGTGACGGTGGGTGGCGGGGGAATGAGCAGTTCTTC.

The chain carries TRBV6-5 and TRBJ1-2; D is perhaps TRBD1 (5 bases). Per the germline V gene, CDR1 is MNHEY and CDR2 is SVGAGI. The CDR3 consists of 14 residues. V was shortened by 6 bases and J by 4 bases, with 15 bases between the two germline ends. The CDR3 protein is CASRAWGTSYGYTF. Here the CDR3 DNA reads TGTGCCAGCAGAGCCTGGGGGACTTCCTATGGCTACACCTTC.

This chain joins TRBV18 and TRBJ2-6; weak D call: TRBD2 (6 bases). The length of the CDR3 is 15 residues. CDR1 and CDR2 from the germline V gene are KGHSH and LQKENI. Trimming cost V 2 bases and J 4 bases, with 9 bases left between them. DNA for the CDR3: TGTGCCAGCTCACCAATAGCGGACGGGGCCAACGTCCTGACTTTC. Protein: CASSPIADGANVLTF.

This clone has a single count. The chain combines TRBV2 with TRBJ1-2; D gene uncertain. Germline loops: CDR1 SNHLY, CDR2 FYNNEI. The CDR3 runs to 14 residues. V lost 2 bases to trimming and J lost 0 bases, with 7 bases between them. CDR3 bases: TGTGCCAGCAGTGAACACAGATCTAACTATGGCTACACCTTC. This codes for CASSEHRSNYGYTF.

The CDR3 nucleotides read TGTGCCAGCAGTTACGGCGCAGGGGGCTATAATTCACCCCTCCACTTT. Amino acids: CASSYGAGGYNSPLHF. The chain uses TRBV6-5 and TRBJ1-6; 7 bases are a match to TRBD1. V shed 2 bases, J shed 3 bases, and the junction held 4 bases outside the gene matches. Germline V gene data show CDR1 as MNHEY and CDR2 as SVGAGI. CDR3 size: 16 residues.

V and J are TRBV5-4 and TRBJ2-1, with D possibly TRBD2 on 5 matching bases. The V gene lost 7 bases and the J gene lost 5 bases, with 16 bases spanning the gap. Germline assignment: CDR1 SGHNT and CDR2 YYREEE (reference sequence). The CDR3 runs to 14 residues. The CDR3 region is CASGQDLSDNEQFF. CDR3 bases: TGTGCCAGCGGCCAGGACTTGTCTGACAATGAGCAGTTCTTC.

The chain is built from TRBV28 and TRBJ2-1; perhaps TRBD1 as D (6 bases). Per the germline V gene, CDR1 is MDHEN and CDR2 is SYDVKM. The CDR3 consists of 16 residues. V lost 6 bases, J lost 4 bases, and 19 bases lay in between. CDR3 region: CASSPPPGTSYNEQFF. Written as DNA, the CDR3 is TGTGCCAGCAGCCCCCCGCCCGGGACATCATACAATGAGCAGTTCTTC.

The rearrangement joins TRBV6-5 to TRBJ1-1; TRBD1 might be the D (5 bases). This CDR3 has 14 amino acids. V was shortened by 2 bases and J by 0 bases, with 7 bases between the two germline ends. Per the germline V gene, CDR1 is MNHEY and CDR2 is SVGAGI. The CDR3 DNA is TGTGCCAGCAGTTACCAGACAGTGAACACTGAAGCTTTCTTT. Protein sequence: CASSYQTVNTEAFF.

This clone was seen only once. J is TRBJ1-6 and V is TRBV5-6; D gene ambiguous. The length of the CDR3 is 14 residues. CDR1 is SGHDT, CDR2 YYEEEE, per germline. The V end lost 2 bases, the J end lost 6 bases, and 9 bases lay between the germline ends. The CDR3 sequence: CASSFRIANSPLHF. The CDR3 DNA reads TGTGCCAGCAGCTTTAGAATAGCTAATTCACCCCTCCACTTT.

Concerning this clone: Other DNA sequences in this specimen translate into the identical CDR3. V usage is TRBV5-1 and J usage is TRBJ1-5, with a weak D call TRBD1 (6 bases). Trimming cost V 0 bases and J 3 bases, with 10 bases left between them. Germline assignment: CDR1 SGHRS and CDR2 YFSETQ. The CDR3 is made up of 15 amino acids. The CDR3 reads CASSLEGQNNQPQHF. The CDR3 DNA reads TGCGCCAGCAGCTTGGAAGGACAGAACAATCAGCCCCAGCATTTT.

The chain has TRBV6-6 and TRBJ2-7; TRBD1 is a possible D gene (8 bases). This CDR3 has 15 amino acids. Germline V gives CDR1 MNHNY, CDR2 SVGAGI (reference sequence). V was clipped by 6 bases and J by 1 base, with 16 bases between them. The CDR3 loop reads CASRVGQGGSYEQYF. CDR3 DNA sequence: TGTGCCAGCAGGGTAGGACAGGGAGGGTCCTACGAGCAGTACTTC.

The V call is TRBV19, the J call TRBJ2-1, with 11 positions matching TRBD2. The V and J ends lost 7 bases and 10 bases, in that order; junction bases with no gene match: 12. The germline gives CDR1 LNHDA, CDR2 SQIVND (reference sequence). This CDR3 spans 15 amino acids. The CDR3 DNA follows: TGTGCCAGTACCACCTGGGCTAGCGGGGGGAAGGAGCAGTTCTTC. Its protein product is CASTTWASGGKEQFF.

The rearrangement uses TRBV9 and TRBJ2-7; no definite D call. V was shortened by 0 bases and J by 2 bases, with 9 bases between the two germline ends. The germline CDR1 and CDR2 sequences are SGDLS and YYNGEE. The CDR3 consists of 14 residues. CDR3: CASSVGDAPYEQYF. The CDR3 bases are TGTGCCAGCAGCGTAGGTGATGCGCCCTACGAGCAGTACTTC.

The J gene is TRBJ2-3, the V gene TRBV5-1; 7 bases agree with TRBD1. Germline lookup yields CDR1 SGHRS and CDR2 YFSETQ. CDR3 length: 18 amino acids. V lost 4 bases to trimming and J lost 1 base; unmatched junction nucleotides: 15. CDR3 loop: CASSPRGTPKEGTDTQYF. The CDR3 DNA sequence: TGCGCCAGCAGCCCCAGGGGGACCCCGAAAGAAGGCACAGATACGCAGTATTTT. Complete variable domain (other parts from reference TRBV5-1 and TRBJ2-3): KAGVTQTPRYLIKTRGQQVTLSCSPISGHRSVSWYQQTPGQGLQFLFEYFSETQRNKGNFPGRFSGRQFSNSRSEMNVSTLELGDSALYLCASSPRGTPKEGTDTQYFGPGTRLTVL.

In DNA form, the CDR3 reads TGTGCCAGCAGCTTAGGCGCAGGGAACGTAGAGCAGTTCTTC. It codes for CASSLGAGNVEQFF. The chain combines TRBV7-6 with TRBJ2-1; TRBD1 might be the D (5 bases). Trimming left V 1 base short and J 10 bases short, with 14 bases between. Germline assignment: CDR1 SGHVS and CDR2 FNYEAQ. The length of the CDR3 is 14 residues.

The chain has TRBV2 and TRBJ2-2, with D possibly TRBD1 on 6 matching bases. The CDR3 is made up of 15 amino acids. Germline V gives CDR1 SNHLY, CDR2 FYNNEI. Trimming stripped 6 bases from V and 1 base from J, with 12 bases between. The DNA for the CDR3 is TGTGCCAGCAGACTAACAGGGATGAACACCGGGGAGCTGTTTTTT. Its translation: CASRLTGMNTGELFF.

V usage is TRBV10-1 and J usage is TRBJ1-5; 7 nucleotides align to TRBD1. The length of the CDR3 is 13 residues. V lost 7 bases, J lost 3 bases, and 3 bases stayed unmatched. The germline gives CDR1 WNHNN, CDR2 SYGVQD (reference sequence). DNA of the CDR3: TGCGCCAGCACGGACAGGCACAATCAGCCCCAGCATTTT. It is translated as CASTDRHNQPQHF.